The source of this T cell receptor (beta chain) is a study of identical twins. Findings and caveats of the study: In beta out-of-frame sequences, the excess sharing between twins was weaker.

Everyone who donated was a healthy Caucasian. The CDR3 is made up of 15 amino acids. Germline V gives CDR1 SGHTA, CDR2 FQGNSA. The V gene lost 1 base and the J gene lost 2 bases, with 12 bases spanning the gap. TCRdb analysed the 5' RACE reads with MiXCR anew, one entry per CDR3 protein. The sample holds about 890,000 distinct CDR3 sequences, about 12% seen once. Notes on this clonotype: Its target is not known.

These same data were also listed under a study on yellow fever vaccine responses in identical twins.

The sample consisted of PBMCs. This sequence originates from a young woman in good health. The J gene is TRBJ2-7, the V gene TRBV7-2, with D unresolved. The DNA for the CDR3 is TGTGCCAGCAGCTTAGGCTTTACTCCGGCCTACGAGCAGTACTTC. The encoded protein is CASSLGFTPAYEQYF.